Included here is one T cell receptor beta chain sequence, with context. Its target is not known. These data come from a study of shared clonotypes between healthy human individuals. Study outcomes and limitations: A handful of donors had approximately 4.6% of their naive CD4 clonotypes in common.

Germline lookup yields CDR1 ENHRY and CDR2 SYGVKD. The CDR3 runs to 18 residues. With V trimmed by 0 bases and J by 0 bases, 2 bases remained unmatched. Measured with immunoSEQ multiplex PCR; TCRdb has only the in-frame clones, and not every one. The repertoire holds some 660,000 clones, with more than 70% as singletons. Sample: memory CD4+ T cells sorted from blood. The subset: CD45RA-negative fraction. The receptor was isolated from a woman aged 30 to 39 in good health. The rearrangement joins TRBV10-3 to TRBJ2-2; 12 positions match TRBD1. CDR3 sequence reads: CAISESGQGASNTGELFF. CDR3 nucleotides: TGTGCCATCAGTGAGTCGGGACAGGGGGCCTCGAACACCGGGGAGCTGTTTTTT.